Listed here is a single T cell receptor (beta chain). No antigen is known for it. No much larger clone is present one base from it, and per-base qualities are unavailable. This specimen comes from a study of cytomegalovirus exposure and HLA in healthy donors (dated by TCRdb to the late 2010s). As for the study more broadly: According to an earlier analysis of several hundred of the donors, some 180 million T cells yielded 90 million to 140 million unique TCR beta sequences and around 300 Gb of sequence data. An early release covering around 630 HLA-typed donors comprised approximately 300 gigabases of sequencing data and around 85 million unique TCR sequences. The genetic ancestry cluster associated with self-reported Caucasian donors included approximately 85% of the roughly 410 genotyped donors. The aim of the study was to test whether cataloging public T cell receptors could identify signatures of past pathogen exposure. The study profiled the T cell repertoires of some 610 subjects by immunosequencing and related them to cytomegalovirus serostatus. Along with the approximately 670-subject first cohort, a separate validation cohort of more than 90 different subjects was used. To predict cytomegalovirus infection status, the study combined high-throughput TCR immunosequencing, statistical association of individual TCRs with disease status, and machine learning. In a later analysis, previously published TCR beta repertoires from about 670 donors were re-analyzed and high-resolution HLA genotyping was added so that TCR occurrence patterns could be studied. In the later analysis, no new phenotypic data were used to find candidate immune exposures; instead, reliance was placed on TCR beta sequences and their occurrence across donors. An earlier analysis of 587 of the donors applied high-throughput TCR beta sequencing to assess whether each TCR beta V gene segment acted as functional or pseudogenic. Donor age, sex, ethnicity and CMV serostatus were collected together with the repertoire data. A later genetic analysis used genome-wide SNP genotypes for about 65% of the roughly 700 donors, treating that subset as a discovery cohort. All discovery cohort repertoires had been generated using a single sequencing platform. Both class I and class II loci were covered by HLA typing, at four-digit resolution. Typing coverage differed by locus: A, B, C, DRB1 and DQB1 were typed in about 620-640 donors, DQA1 in approximately 520, DPA1 in 600 to 610, and DPB1 in 400 to 480. Because of strong linkage in the cohort, roughly five DR-DQ haplotypes were treated as single units for association and clustering. Across 300 to 400 genotyped donors of the cohort, an average of approximately 240,000 unique TCR beta nucleotide sequences per donor were sequenced, and roughly 20% of those sequences were non-productive.

The CDR3 runs 15 residues from the cysteine to the phenylalanine. The DNA shown is the 45-base CDR3, in frame from base 1. CDR1 and CDR2 were assigned from the germline V gene as SGHAT and FQNNGV. The V end loses 0 bases and the J end loses 5 bases, and a stretch of 11 bases separates them. In total, more than 500 healthy bone marrow donors made up the cohort. All cohort members were sampled while nominally healthy, although unrecorded immune exposures were likely present. The donor was CMV seronegative and belonged to the group of over 300 seronegative cohort members. Each donor provided a peripheral blood sample, and peripheral blood mononuclear cells were used for TCR beta sequencing. The Qiagen DNeasy Blood Extraction Kit was used to extract genomic DNA from the blood cell samples. Library prep was done by the immunoSEQ multiplex PCR assay. For the multiplex PCR, a mixture combining 60 forward primers for TCR Vbeta segments and 13 reverse primers for TCR Jbeta segments was used. The CDR3 region of rearranged TCR beta genes was amplified from genomic DNA with a multiplex PCR assay. On the Illumina HiSeq System, the amplified TCR beta libraries were sequenced as 87-base-pair reads. For the original study's pipeline: Across the 670 or so repertoires, a later analysis counted 60 million to 90 million unique TCR beta chains, 9.5 million to 12 million of which were shared by at least two donors. A nearest-neighbor algorithm error-corrected the raw reads and collapsed the reads into unique sequences, merging closely related sequences to remove PCR and sequencing errors. To assign V, D and J gene segments, CDR3 sequences were aligned to IMGT reference sequences. Each retained sequence needed at least a six-nucleotide match to both a V gene segment and a J gene segment. Rearrangements were classified as productive when the CDR3 lacked stop codons and remained in frame with V and J, and all other rearrangements were classified as non-productive. Following IMGT convention, CDR3 was defined as the stretch from the second conserved V-encoded cysteine to the conserved J-encoded phenylalanine. Sequences without an unambiguous match to a single V gene segment were excluded from the earlier analysis of about 600 of the donors. In an earlier analysis of roughly 500 of the donors, V segments were called functional above 56.7% productive rearrangements and were called segregating when the between-donor standard deviation exceeded 5%. To diagnose cytomegalovirus status from the catalog of TCR beta chain sequences, a statistical classification framework was built. In a later analysis, V and J genes were assigned by comparing TCR nucleotide sequences against IMGT/GENE-DB human TR gene sequences. A later analysis assigned CDR3 sequences and most-parsimonious VDJ recombination scenarios with the TCRdist pipeline. In a later analysis, each TCR beta chain was defined by its CDR3 amino acid sequence together with its V-gene family, and reads without a unique V-gene family were excluded. To address suspected cross-contamination and a sequencing artifact, a later analysis removed 592 highly shared, low-generation-probability nucleotide sequences. In a later analysis, a clonal expansion index was calculated for each public chain from normalized within-repertoire ranks of inferred template counts. A later analysis computed generation probabilities with a VDJ recombination model fitted to out-of-frame rearrangements, and checked the results against IGoR. A later analysis scored TCR-TCR, TCR-HLA and TCR-CMV co-occurrence with hypergeometric tests, applying a repertoire-size bias correction to TCR pairs. False discovery rates were estimated in a later analysis by permuting HLA or CMV assignments 20 times. In a later analysis, co-occurring TCRs were grouped using DBSCAN, and TCRdist sequence similarity was added for clustering within HLA-allele-positive subsets. Repertoires with fewer than 30,000 or more than 120,000 public chains, plus five repertoires with anomalous nucleotide sharing, were excluded from co-occurrence clustering. TCRdb re-hosts the immuneACCESS table, in-frame sequences only. Its copies lack some clones; in the studies checked, an unresolved V gene accounts for under half of them, and the cause for the rest is not known. V and J calls and clone size are those listed in that table; D and trimming were worked out from the DNA. In all, the sample holds 65,000 to 85,000 clones, and approximately 84% of those were seen once. The leading ten clones occupy roughly 2.3% of the sample.

Here is what the overall study found, with its caveats: Roughly uniform sequencing depth across donors was assumed in presence/absence analyses, although this assumption may not hold. Cytomegalovirus status was reported to be diagnosed by the classifier with high specificity and sensitivity in both the original and validation cohorts. According to the authors, the approach could potentially be generalized to other disease states and immunological phenotypes. In a later genetic analysis, a missense DCLRE1C variant was associated with V-gene and J-gene trimming of TCR beta chains, and the association was replicated in an independent cohort. Correlated functional status among segregating V segments might reflect linkage disequilibrium, but an unknown experimental factor could not be ruled out. When HLA alleles, especially DR and DQ, strongly co-occurred, attributing TCR associations to individual alleles was difficult. In a later analysis, most CMV-associated TCR beta chains were found to appear HLA-restricted, with HLA associations seemingly driven largely by CMV exposure. This cohort had only TCR beta chains sequenced, and the lack of alpha or paired-chain data limited which features could be detected. Across donors, most TCR sequences were observed very rarely, whereas some public TCRs were present in many individuals. A group of highly shared sequence variants was considered likely to be a technical artifact of the sequencing pipeline. In an earlier analysis of more than 500 of the donors, most TCR beta V segments appeared in productive rearrangements about 87% or about 30% of the time, broadly matching IMGT annotations. Because counts were too low, 15 to 20 rarely observed V segments, including chromosome 9 orphons, were excluded from the earlier analysis of some 590 of the donors. HLA typing was unavailable for some donors at each locus, so association tests used only the typed subset. For the cohort, immune exposure information was limited to CMV serostatus. A further reported finding was that TCR beta sequences accurately predicted the HLA-A and HLA-B alleles for most subjects in the first cohort. The study listed 150 to 200 TCR beta chains as associated with cytomegalovirus. A later genetic analysis reported fewer N-insertions in productive TCRs among donors in an Asian-associated ancestry cluster than the roughly 640-donor mean. Some IMGT-functional V segments, including TRBV6-2 and TRBV6-3, could not be told apart with the 87-base-pair reads, so those segments were excluded. Specific HLA alleles were associated with roughly 16,000 TCR beta sequences at a false discovery rate of 0.05 in a later analysis. According to a later analysis, parvovirus B19, influenza, CMV and Epstein-Barr virus appeared linked to several top co-occurrence clusters. According to a later analysis, TCR association rates differed among HLA loci, with DRB1 alleles showing the most associated TCRs and HLA-C alleles showing the fewest. Three of the identified cytomegalovirus-associated TCR beta chains were confirmed in vitro to be specific for cytomegalovirus antigens. In a later analysis, HLA-associated TCR beta chains were found to be more clonally expanded and to have lower generation probabilities than equally common non-associated chains.

The chain is encoded by TRBV11-2 joined to TRBJ2-1; TRBD2 is perhaps the D gene, given 6 matching bases. The sequencing sample was made of PBMCs. The receptor's source is a woman aged 50 to 60 in good health and CMV-seronegative. DNA sequence: TGTGCCAGCAGCTTAGATCGAGGCGGGAACAATGAGCAGTTCTTC. Translated, it gives CASSLDRGGNNEQFF.